A selection of T cell receptor beta chains follows, all from one sample in a study of T cells in Graves' hyperthyroidism and ophthalmopathy. TCRdb analysed the multiplex PCR reads with MiXCR anew, one entry per CDR3 protein. Of hundreds of thousands of distinct CDR3 sequences in the sample, 20% to 25% were seen once. The sequencing input was blood. The source is a man aged 25-45 years with Graves' ophthalmopathy. CDR3s include the opening cysteine and the closing phenylalanine or tryptophan. A D gene is named only where the DNA matches it firmly. Clone size, where shown, is once, few, many, or a class for clones that have expanded.

TRBV7-9	-	-	TRBJ2-3	CASSRDAITDTQYF	TGTGCCAGCAGCCGTGATGCCATCACAGATACGCAGTATTTT
TRBV29-1	-	few	TRBJ2-7	CSVDEGYERQYF	TGCAGCGTTGATGAGGGATACGAACGGCAGTACTTC
TRBV29-1	TRBD1	-	TRBJ2-1	CSVTDRGASSYNEQFF	TGCAGCGTGACGGACAGGGGGGCTAGCTCCTACAATGAGCAGTTCTTC
TRBV5-1	-	-	TRBJ2-1	CASSPGQRGYQFF	TGCGCCAGCAGCCCCGGACAGCGGGGTTACCAGTTCTTC
TRBV5-1	-	few	TRBJ1-4	CASSSGQTSATNEKLFF	TGCGCCAGCAGCTCAGGACAGACCAGTGCAACTAATGAAAAACTGTTTTTT
TRBV6-1	-	few	TRBJ2-5	CASSELQETQYF	TGTGCCAGCAGTGAACTCCAAGAGACCCAGTACTTC
TRBV6-5	TRBD1	few	TRBJ2-2	CASSYSWDRYTGELFF	TGTGCCAGCAGTTACTCATGGGACAGATACACCGGGGAGCTGTTTTTT
TRBV20-1	TRBD1	many	TRBJ1-1	CSASRGTGLIEAFF	TGCAGTGCTAGTAGGGGGACAGGGTTGATTGAAGCTTTCTTT
TRBV4-1	TRBD1	-	TRBJ2-2	CASSQSQRGGGNTGELFF	TGCGCCAGCAGCCAATCCCAGAGAGGGGGCGGAAACACCGGGGAGCTGTTTTTT
TRBV27	-	-	TRBJ2-7	CASSSPTLPQYF	TGTGCCAGCAGCTCCCCGACTTTGCCGCAGTACTTC
TRBV27	TRBD1	-	TRBJ2-7	CASSLMPRTGPYEQYF	TGTGCCAGCAGTTTAATGCCCCGGACAGGGCCGTACGAGCAGTACTTC
TRBV6-6	-	many	TRBJ1-2	CASSYDRNYGYTF	TGTGCCAGCAGTTACGACAGGAACTATGGCTACACCTTC
TRBV6-1	TRBD2	few	TRBJ2-5	CAGMGLAGGSLGGETQYF	TGTGCCGGAATGGGACTAGCGGGAGGATCACTTGGGGGAGAGACCCAGTACTTC
TRBV2	TRBD1	-	TRBJ1-6	CASSASQGDNSPLHF	TGTGCCAGCAGTGCTTCGCAGGGGGATAATTCACCCCTCCACTTT
TRBV20-1	-	-	TRBJ1-5	CSADTGLSQPQHF	TGCAGTGCGGACACAGGGTTGAGTCAGCCCCAGCATTTT
TRBV4-1	TRBD2	-	TRBJ2-5	CASSQDQVGGRRETQYF	TGCGCCAGCAGCCAAGATCAGGTGGGAGGGCGGCGGGAGACCCAGTACTTC
TRBV7-2	-	-	TRBJ1-4	CASSPTTGGEKLFF	TGTGCCAGCAGCCCCACGACAGGCGGGGAAAAACTGTTTTTT
TRBV7-2	TRBD2	-	TRBJ2-1	CASSLGSGRVHEQFF	TGTGCCAGCAGCTTAGGTAGCGGGAGGGTCCATGAGCAGTTCTTC
TRBV19	-	few	TRBJ1-1	CASSMYLNTEAFF	TGTGCCAGTAGTATGTATTTGAACACTGAAGCTTTCTTT
TRBV6-5	-	many	TRBJ2-7	CASSYSSGGSYEQYF	TGTGCCAGCAGTTACTCGAGCGGCGGAAGCTACGAGCAGTACTTC
TRBV29-1	-	few	TRBJ1-1	CSTQVARGTEAFF	TGCAGTACACAGGTAGCCCGGGGCACTGAAGCTTTCTTT
TRBV18	TRBD2	many	TRBJ2-1	CASSPSSGDEQFF	TGTGCCAGCTCACCATCTAGCGGGGATGAGCAGTTCTTC
TRBV5-6	-	many	TRBJ2-7	CASSLAISYEQYF	TGTGCCAGCAGCTTGGCCATCTCCTACGAGCAGTACTTC
TRBV11-2	-	-	TRBJ2-2	CASSLDRQNTGELLF	TGTGCCAGCAGCTTAGACAGGCAGAACACCGGGGAGCTGCTTTTT
TRBV12-3/TRBV12-4	TRBD2	many	TRBJ2-1	CASSYGQLAGDLNEQFF	TGTGCCAGCAGTTACGGTCAACTAGCGGGAGATTTGAATGAGCAGTTCTTC
TRBV13	-	few	TRBJ2-3	CASSSGLSADTQYF	TGTGCCAGCAGCTCCGGTCTTTCTGCAGATACGCAGTATTTT
TRBV27	TRBD1	-	TRBJ1-2	CASSLRSGTGFGYTF	TGTGCCAGCAGTTTAAGATCCGGGACAGGGTTTGGCTACACCTTC
TRBV19	-	-	TRBJ2-7	CASSTRQGGEQYF	TGTGCCAGTAGTACAAGACAGGGAGGAGAGCAGTACTTC
TRBV7-6	-	few	TRBJ2-1	CASSLAGWGPYNEQFF	TGTGCCAGCAGCTTAGCGGGATGGGGGCCTTACAATGAGCAGTTCTTC
TRBV7-8	TRBD2	many	TRBJ2-5	CASSLELGLAGTLEETQYF	TGTGCCAGCAGCTTGGAGTTGGGACTAGCGGGAACGCTAGAAGAGACCCAGTACTTC
TRBV7-2	-	many	TRBJ2-7	CASSLEGGYEQYF	TGTGCCAGCAGCTTAGAGGGCGGCTACGAGCAGTACTTC
TRBV12-3/TRBV12-4	TRBD2	few	TRBJ2-7	CASREREASSYEQYF	TGTGCCAGCAGGGAGCGGGAGGCCTCCTCCTACGAGCAGTACTTC
TRBV28	TRBD1	-	TRBJ2-7	CASLGTGEAYEQYF	TGTGCCAGCCTTGGGACAGGGGAAGCCTACGAGCAGTACTTC
TRBV6-1	-	few	TRBJ1-1	CASSLGGMGEAFF	TGTGCCAGCAGCCTGGGGGGTATGGGTGAAGCTTTCTTT
TRBV12-3/TRBV12-4	-	few	TRBJ2-1	CASSFRQGGEQFF	TGTGCCAGCAGTTTTCGGCAGGGGGGCGAGCAGTTCTTC
TRBV20-1	-	many	TRBJ2-3	CSARDLAGPTDTQYF	TGCAGTGCTAGAGATCTGGCAGGGCCCACAGATACGCAGTATTTT
TRBV19	-	few	TRBJ1-2	CASSIGIGYTNYGYTF	TGTGCCAGTAGTATCGGTATAGGATACACGAACTATGGCTACACCTTC
TRBV3-1	TRBD1	many	TRBJ1-1	CASSPQGGGTEAFF	TGTGCCAGCAGCCCACAGGGGGGAGGGACTGAAGCTTTCTTT
TRBV3-1	-	many	TRBJ1-2	CASSQAGAGYTF	TGTGCCAGCAGCCAAGCCGGGGCCGGCTACACCTTC
TRBV7-2	TRBD1	few	TRBJ2-7	CASSLIRGTYEQYF	TGTGCCAGCAGCTTAATCAGGGGGACGTACGAGCAGTACTTC
TRBV28	TRBD2	-	TRBJ2-2	CASSPPPGLAVLGELFF	TGTGCCAGCAGTCCACCACCGGGACTAGCGGTCCTCGGGGAGCTGTTTTTT
TRBV18	TRBD2	-	TRBJ2-3	CASSPTSGGTDTQYF	TGTGCCAGCTCCCCGACTAGCGGAGGCACAGATACGCAGTATTTT
TRBV7-9	-	-	TRBJ2-5	CASSFGTQQETQYF	TGTGCCAGCAGCTTCGGGACTCAGCAAGAGACCCAGTACTTC
TRBV6-1	TRBD2	-	TRBJ2-2	CASSYELAGNTGELFF	TGTGCCAGCAGTTATGAACTAGCGGGCAACACCGGGGAGCTGTTTTTT
TRBV28	TRBD1	few	TRBJ2-3	CASSLLGQGITDTQYF	TGTGCCAGCAGTTTGTTGGGACAGGGTATCACAGATACGCAGTATTTT
TRBV6-1	TRBD1	many	TRBJ1-5	CASRRDRPSPQHF	TGTGCCAGCAGAAGGGACAGGCCTTCGCCCCAGCATTTT
TRBV19	-	few	TRBJ1-1	CASKIREVRGTEAFF	TGTGCCAGTAAGATCAGGGAGGTACGCGGCACTGAAGCTTTCTTT
TRBV7-2	-	few	TRBJ2-7	CASSLSGGPGDEQYF	TGTGCCAGCAGCTTAAGTGGGGGGCCTGGCGACGAGCAGTACTTC
TRBV5-1	-	few	TRBJ2-7	CASSLGQGPTDYEQYF	TGCGCCAGCAGCTTGGGGCAGGGGCCGACGGACTACGAGCAGTACTTC
TRBV3-1	-	many	TRBJ2-3	CASSQDGNGVHTQYF	TGTGCCAGCAGCCAAGATGGTAATGGAGTACATACGCAGTATTTT